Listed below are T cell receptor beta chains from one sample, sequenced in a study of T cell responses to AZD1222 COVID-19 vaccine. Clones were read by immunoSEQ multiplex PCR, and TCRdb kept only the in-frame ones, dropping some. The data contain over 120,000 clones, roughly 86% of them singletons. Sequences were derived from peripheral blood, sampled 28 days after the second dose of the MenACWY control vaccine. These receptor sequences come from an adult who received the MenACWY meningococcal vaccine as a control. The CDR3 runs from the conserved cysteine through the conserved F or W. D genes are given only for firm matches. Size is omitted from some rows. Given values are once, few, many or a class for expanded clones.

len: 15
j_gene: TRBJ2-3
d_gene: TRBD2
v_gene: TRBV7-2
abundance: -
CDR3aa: CASSLTSGSTDTQYF
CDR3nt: TGTGCCAGCAGCTTGACTAGCGGGTCCACAGATACGCAGTATTTT

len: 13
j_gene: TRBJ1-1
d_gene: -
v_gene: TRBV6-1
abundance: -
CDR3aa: CASKLWTQTEAFF
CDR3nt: TGTGCCAGCAAGTTGTGGACACAAACTGAAGCTTTCTTT

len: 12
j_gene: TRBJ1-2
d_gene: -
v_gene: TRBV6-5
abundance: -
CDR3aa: CATTETGAGYTF
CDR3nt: TGTGCCACTACGGAAACGGGTGCAGGCTACACCTTC

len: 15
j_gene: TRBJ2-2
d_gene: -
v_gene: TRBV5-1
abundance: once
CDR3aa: CASRRAAANTGELFF
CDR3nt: TGCGCCAGCAGAAGGGCGGCTGCGAACACCGGGGAGCTGTTTTTT

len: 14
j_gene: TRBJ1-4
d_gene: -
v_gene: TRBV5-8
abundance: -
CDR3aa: CASSLARLNEKLFF
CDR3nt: TGTGCCAGCAGCTTAGCAAGACTTAATGAAAAACTGTTTTTT

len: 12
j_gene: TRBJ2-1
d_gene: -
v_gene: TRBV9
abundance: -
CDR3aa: CASSVDNNEQFF
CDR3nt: TGTGCCAGCAGCGTAGATAACAATGAGCAGTTCTTC

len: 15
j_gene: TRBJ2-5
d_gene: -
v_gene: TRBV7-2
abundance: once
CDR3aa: CASSLAGILGETQYF
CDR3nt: TGTGCCAGCAGCTTAGCCGGAATCCTGGGGGAGACCCAGTACTTC

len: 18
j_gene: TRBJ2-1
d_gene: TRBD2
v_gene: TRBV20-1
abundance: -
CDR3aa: CSASPQVVTSGGYNEQFF
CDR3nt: TGCAGTGCTAGTCCCCAAGTCGTAACTAGCGGGGGCTACAATGAGCAGTTCTTC

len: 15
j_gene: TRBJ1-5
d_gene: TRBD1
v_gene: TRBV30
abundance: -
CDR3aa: CAWTLAGTGNQPQHF
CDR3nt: TGTGCCTGGACTCTAGCAGGGACAGGGAATCAGCCCCAGCATTTT

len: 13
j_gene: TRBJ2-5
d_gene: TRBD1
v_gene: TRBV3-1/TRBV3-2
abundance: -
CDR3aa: CASSTGAQETQYF
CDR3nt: TGTGCCAGCAGTACAGGGGCCCAAGAGACCCAGTACTTC